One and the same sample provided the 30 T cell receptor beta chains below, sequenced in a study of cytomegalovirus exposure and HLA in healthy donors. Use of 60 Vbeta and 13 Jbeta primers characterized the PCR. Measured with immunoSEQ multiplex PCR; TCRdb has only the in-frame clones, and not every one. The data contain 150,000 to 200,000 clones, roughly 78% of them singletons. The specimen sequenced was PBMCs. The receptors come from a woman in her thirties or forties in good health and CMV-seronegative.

CDR3 sequence (DNA): TGCGCCAGCGGAAACCGGGGGGGCTCCTACGAGCAGTACTTC. Its protein is CASGNRGGSYEQYF. V gene TRBV4-1 combines with J gene TRBJ2-7, with 8 positions matching TRBD2. Germline assignment: CDR1 MGHRA and CDR2 YSYEKL. V gave up 8 bases and J gave up 0 bases; unmatched junction bases: 6. The CDR3 is 14 amino acids.

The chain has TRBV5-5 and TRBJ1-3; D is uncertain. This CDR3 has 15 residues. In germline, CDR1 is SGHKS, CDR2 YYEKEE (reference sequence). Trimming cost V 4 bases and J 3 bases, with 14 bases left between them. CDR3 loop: CASSVEDYGGNTIYF. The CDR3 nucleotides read TGTGCCAGCAGCGTCGAGGATTACGGTGGAAACACCATATATTTT.

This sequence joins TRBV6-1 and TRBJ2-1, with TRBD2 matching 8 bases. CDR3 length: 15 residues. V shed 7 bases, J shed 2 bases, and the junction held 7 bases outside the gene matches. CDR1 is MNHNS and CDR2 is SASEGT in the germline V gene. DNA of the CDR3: TGTGCCAGCACTCAGGGACTAGTCGCCTACAATGAGCAGTTCTTC. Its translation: CASTQGLVAYNEQFF.

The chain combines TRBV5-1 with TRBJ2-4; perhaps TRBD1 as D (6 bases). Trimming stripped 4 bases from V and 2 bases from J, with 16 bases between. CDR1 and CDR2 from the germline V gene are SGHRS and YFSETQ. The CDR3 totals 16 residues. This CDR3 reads CASSPGQWHSKNIQYF. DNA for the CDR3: TGCGCCAGCAGCCCTGGACAGTGGCATTCCAAAAACATTCAGTACTTC.

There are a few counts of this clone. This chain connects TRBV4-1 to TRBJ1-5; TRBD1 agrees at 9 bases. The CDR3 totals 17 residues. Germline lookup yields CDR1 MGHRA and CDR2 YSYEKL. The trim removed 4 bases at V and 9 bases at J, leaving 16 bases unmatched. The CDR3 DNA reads TGCGCCAGCAGCCCAACTACCGCCGGACAGGGGCGGCGGCCCCAGCATTTT. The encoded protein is CASSPTTAGQGRRPQHF.

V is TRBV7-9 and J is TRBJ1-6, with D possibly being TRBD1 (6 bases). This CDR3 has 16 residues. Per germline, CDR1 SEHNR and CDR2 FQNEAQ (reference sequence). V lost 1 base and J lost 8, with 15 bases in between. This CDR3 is CASSLVNGGADSPLHF. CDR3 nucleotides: TGTGCCAGCAGCTTAGTTAATGGGGGCGCGGATTCACCCCTCCACTTT. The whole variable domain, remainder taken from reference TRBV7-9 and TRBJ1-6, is DTGVSQNPRHKITKRGQNVTFRCDPISEHNRLYWYRQTLGQGPEFLTYFQNEAQLEKSRLLSDRFSAERPKGSFSTLEIQRTEQGDSAMYLCASSLVNGGADSPLHFGNGTRLTVT.

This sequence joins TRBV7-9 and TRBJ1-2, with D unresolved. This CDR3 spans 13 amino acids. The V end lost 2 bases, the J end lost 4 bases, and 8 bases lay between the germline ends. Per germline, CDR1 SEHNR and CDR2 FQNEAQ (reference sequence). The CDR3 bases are TGTGCCAGCAGCTTAAGCGAGAGCTATGGCTACACCTTC. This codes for CASSLSESYGYTF.

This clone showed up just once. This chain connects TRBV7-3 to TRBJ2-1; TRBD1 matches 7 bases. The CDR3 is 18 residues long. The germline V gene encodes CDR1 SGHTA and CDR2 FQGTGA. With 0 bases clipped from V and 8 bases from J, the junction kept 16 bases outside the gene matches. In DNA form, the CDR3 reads TGTGCCAGCAGCTTAACACCCCCCTTCGAGGGGGCGATCGATGAGCAGTTCTTC. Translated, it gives CASSLTPPFEGAIDEQFF.

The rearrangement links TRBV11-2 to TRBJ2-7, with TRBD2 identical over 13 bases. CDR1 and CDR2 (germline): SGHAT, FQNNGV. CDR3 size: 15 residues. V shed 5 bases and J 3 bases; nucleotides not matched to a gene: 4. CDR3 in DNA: TGTGCCAGCAGCCGGACTAGCGGGGGAAACTACGAGCAGTACTTC. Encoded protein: CASSRTSGGNYEQYF.

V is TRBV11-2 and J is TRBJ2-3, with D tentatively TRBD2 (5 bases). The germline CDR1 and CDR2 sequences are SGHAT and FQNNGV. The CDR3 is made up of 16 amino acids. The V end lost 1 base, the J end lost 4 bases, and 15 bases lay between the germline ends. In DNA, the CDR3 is TGTGCCAGCAGCTTAGGAGAGGGAGTCTTCGCAGATACGCAGTATTTT. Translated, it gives CASSLGEGVFADTQYF.

CDR3 DNA: TGTGCCAGCACAGGGGGTAATTCACCCCTCCACTTT. Protein product: CASTGGNSPLHF. This sequence joins TRBV6-1 and TRBJ1-6, with 7 nucleotides matching TRBD1. Germline CDR1 MNHNS, CDR2 SASEGT. The trim removed 7 bases at V and 6 bases at J, leaving 0 bases unmatched. This CDR3 is 12 amino acids long.

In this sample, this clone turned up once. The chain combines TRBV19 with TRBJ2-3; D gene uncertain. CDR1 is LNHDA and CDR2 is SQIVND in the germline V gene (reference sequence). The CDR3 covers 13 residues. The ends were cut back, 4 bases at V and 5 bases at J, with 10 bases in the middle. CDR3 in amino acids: CASSRDVGDTQYF. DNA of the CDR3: TGTGCCAGTAGTAGAGATGTCGGAGATACGCAGTATTTT.

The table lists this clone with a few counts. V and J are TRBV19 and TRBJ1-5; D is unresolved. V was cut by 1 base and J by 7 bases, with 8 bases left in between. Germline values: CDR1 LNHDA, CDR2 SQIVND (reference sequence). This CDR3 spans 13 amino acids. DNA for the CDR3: TGTGCCAGTAGTATAGTTTATAGCCAGCCCCAGCATTTT. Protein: CASSIVYSQPQHF. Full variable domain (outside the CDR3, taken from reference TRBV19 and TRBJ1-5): DGGITQSPKYLFRKEGQNVTLSCEQNLNHDAMYWYRQDPGQGLRLIYYSQIVNDFQKGDIAEGYSVSREKKESFPLTVTSAQKNPTAFYLCASSIVYSQPQHFGDGTRLSIL.

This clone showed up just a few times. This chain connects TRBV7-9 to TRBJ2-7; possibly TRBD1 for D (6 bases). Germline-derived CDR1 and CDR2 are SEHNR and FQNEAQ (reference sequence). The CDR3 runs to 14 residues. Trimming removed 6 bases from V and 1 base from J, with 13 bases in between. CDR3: CASSPTGQSYEQYF. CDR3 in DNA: TGTGCCAGCAGTCCAACCGGACAGTCCTACGAGCAGTACTTC.

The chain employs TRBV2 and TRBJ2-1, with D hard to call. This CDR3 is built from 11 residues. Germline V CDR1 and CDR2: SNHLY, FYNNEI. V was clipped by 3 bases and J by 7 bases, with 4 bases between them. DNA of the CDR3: TGTGCCAGCAGTGAGGAGAATGAGCAGTTCTTC. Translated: CASSEENEQFF.

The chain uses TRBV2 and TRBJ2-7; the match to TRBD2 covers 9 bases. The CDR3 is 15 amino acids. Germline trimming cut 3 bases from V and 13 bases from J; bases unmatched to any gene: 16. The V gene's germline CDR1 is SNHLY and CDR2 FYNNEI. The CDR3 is CASSDKGQRGEQSYF. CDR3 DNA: TGTGCCAGCAGTGATAAGGGCCAGCGGGGGGAACAATCATACTTC. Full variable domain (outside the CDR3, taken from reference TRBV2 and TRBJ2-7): EPEVTQTPSHQVTQMGQEVILRCVPISNHLYFYWYRQILGQKVEFLVSFYNNEISEKSEIFDDQFSVERPDGSNFTLKIRSTKLEDSAMYFCASSDKGQRGEQSYFGPGTRLTVT.

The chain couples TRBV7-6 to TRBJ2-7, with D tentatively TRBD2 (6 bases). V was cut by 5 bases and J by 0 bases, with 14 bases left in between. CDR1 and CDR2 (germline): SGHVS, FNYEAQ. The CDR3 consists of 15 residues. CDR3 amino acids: CASSHNGGGSYEQYF. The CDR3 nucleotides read TGTGCCAGCAGCCATAACGGGGGTGGCTCCTACGAGCAGTACTTC. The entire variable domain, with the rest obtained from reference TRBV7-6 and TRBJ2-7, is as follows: GAGVSQSPRYKVTKRGQDVALRCDPISGHVSLYWYRQALGQGPEFLTYFNYEAQQDKSGLPNDRFSAERPEGSISTLTIQRTEQRDSAMYRCASSHNGGGSYEQYFGPGTRLTVT.

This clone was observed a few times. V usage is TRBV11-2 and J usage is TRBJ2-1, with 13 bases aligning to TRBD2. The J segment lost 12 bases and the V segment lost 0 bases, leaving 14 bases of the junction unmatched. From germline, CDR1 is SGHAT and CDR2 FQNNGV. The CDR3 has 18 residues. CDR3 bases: TGTGCCAGCAGCTTAGATCGGAGACTAGCGGGGGGATTAGGGTGGCAGTTCTTC. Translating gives CASSLDRRLAGGLGWQFF. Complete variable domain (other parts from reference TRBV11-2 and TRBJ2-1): EAGVAQSPRYKIIEKRQSVAFWCNPISGHATLYWYQQILGQGPKLLIQFQNNGVVDDSQLPKDRFSAERLKGVDSTLKIQPAKLEDSAVYLCASSLDRRLAGGLGWQFFGPGTRLTVL.

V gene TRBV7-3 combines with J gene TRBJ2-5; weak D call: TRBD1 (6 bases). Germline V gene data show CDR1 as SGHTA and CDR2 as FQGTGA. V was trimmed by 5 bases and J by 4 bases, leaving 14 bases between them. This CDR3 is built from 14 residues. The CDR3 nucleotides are TGTGCCAGCAGCAAATCCGGGACACGAGAGACCCAGTACTTC. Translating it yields CASSKSGTRETQYF.

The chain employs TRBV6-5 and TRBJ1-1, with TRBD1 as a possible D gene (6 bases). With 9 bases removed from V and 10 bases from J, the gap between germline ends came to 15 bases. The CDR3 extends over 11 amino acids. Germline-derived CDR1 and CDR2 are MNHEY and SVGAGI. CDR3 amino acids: CASQRGPRAFF. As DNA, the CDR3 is TGTGCCAGTCAGCGGGGGCCCAGAGCTTTCTTT.

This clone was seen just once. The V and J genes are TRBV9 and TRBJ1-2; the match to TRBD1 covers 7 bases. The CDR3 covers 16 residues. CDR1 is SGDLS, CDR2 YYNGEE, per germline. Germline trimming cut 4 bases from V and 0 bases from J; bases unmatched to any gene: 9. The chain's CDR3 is CASSLSAGGANYGYTF. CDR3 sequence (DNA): TGTGCCAGCAGCCTCTCCGCAGGGGGTGCTAACTATGGCTACACCTTC.

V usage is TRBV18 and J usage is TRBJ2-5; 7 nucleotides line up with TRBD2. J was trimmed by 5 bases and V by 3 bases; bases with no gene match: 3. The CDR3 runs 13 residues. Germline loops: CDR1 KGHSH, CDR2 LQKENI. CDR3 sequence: CASSPSGAETQYF. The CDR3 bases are TGTGCCAGCTCACCCAGCGGGGCGGAGACCCAGTACTTC.

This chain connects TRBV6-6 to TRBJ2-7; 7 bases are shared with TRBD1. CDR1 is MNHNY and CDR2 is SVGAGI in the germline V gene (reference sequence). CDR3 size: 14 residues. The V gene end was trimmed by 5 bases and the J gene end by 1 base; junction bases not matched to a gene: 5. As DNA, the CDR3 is TGTGCCAGCAGTACAGGGACAGCTTCCTACGAGCAGTACTTC. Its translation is CASSTGTASYEQYF.

The CDR3 coding sequence is TGTGCCAGCAGTAAGACAGGGCATGGAATGAACACTGAAGCTTTCTTT. Translated: CASSKTGHGMNTEAFF. V usage is TRBV27 and J usage is TRBJ1-1; TRBD1 matches 7 bases. The ends lost 5 bases at V and 0 bases at J; junction bases unmatched: 9. This CDR3 comprises 16 residues. Germline values: CDR1 MNHEY, CDR2 SMNVEV (reference sequence).

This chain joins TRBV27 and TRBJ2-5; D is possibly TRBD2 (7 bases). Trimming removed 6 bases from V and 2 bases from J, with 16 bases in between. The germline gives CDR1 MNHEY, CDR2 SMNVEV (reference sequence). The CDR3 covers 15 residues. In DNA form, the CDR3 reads TGTGCCAGCAGGCCACTGGGGGGGACACAAGAGACCCAGTACTTC. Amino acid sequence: CASRPLGGTQETQYF.

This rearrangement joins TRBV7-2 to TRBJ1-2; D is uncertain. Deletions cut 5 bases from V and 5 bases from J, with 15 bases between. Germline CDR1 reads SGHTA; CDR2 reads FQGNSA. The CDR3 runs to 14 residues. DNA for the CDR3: TGTGCCAGCAGCCCAGGCGCAAGTGAATATGGCTACACCTTC. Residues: CASSPGASEYGYTF.

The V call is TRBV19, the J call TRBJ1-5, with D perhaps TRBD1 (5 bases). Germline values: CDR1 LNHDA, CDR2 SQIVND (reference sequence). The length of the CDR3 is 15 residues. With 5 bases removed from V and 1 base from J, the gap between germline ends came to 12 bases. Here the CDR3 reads CASSWGLESNQPQHF. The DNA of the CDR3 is TGTGCCAGTAGTTGGGGCTTGGAGAGCAATCAGCCCCAGCATTTT.

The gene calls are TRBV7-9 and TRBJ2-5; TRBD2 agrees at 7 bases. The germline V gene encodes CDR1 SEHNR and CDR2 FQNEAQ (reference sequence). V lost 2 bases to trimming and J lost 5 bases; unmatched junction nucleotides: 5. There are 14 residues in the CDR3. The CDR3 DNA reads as TGTGCCAGCAGCTTAAGACTAGCAGAGGAGACCCAGTACTTC. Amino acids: CASSLRLAEETQYF.

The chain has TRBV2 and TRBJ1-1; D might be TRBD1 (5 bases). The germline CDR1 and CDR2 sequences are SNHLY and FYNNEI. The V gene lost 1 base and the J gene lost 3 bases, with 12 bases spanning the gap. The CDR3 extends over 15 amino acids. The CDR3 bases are TGTGCCAGCAGTGAAGTCCGGGGGACGGACACTGAAGCTTTCTTT. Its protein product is CASSEVRGTDTEAFF.

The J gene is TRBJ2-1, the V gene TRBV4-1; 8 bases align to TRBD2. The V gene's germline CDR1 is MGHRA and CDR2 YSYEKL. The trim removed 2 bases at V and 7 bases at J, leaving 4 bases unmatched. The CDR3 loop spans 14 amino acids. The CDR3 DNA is TGCGCCAGCAGCCAACTGGCTAGCGGGAATGAGCAGTTCTTC. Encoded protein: CASSQLASGNEQFF.